Sequencing of this T cell receptor beta chain was carried out in a study of response to subunit inactivated influenza vaccine. Study-wide findings and caveats: Authors suggested few new T cells are recruited by each seasonal influenza vaccination.

This clonotype has only a few counts. The antigen is undetermined. TCRdb ran MiXCR on the RT-PCR reads and lists one entry per CDR3 protein. The profile shows 860,000 or so distinct CDR3 sequences, roughly 20% of them singletons. This CDR3 spans 15 amino acids. J was trimmed by 6 bases and V by 4 bases; bases with no gene match: 8. Germline V gene sequence: CDR1 SGHDT, CDR2 YYEEEE. Sequencing used PBMCs from blood, obtained around 5 days after vaccination. The receptor was isolated from a man aged 50-59 years who received an inactivated influenza vaccine. V is TRBV5-6 and J is TRBJ2-3, with 10 bases matching TRBD1. The CDR3 DNA reads TGTGCCAGCAGCCCGGGGACAGGGGATTTGGATACGCAGTATTTT. Translating gives CASSPGTGDLDTQYF.